A selection of T cell receptor beta chains follows, all from one sample in a study of blood T cell repertoires in COVID-19. The assay was immunoSEQ multiplex PCR, and TCRdb's table has in-frame clones only and misses some. The data hold roughly 300,000 clones, with roughly nine tenths observed a single time. Sequencing was carried out using peripheral blood. Source of these receptors: a woman younger than 45 with COVID-19, enrolled during active disease. Both conserved end residues are part of each CDR3. Each record gives: clone size, J gene, V gene, D gene, CDR3 protein, CDR3 DNA. A D gene is named only where the DNA matches it firmly. Size is stated for part of the rows, as once, few or many counts, or as a class when the clone is expanded.

>-|TRBJ1-3|TRBV9|-
CASSVTGGISGNTIYF
TGTGCCAGCAGCGTGACAGGTGGAATCTCTGGAAACACCATATATTTT
>-|TRBJ1-3|TRBV19|-
CASSIQISGNTIYF
TGTGCCAGTAGTATCCAGATCTCTGGAAACACCATATATTTT
>-|TRBJ1-1|TRBV5-1|TRBD1
CASSPRQGDTEAFF
TGCGCCAGCAGCCCCAGACAGGGGGACACTGAAGCTTTCTTT
>-|TRBJ2-1|TRBV11-2|-
CASSLDSSPSSYNEQFF
TGTGCCAGCAGCTTAGATTCCTCACCTAGCTCCTACAATGAGCAGTTCTTC
>-|TRBJ2-5|TRBV28|TRBD2
CASSLWRLAGGQETQYF
TGTGCCAGCAGTTTATGGCGACTAGCGGGAGGACAAGAGACCCAGTACTTC
>-|TRBJ2-3|TRBV4-2|-
CASSQEGGRSTDTQYF
TGTGCCAGCAGCCAAGAAGGGGGTCGGAGCACAGATACGCAGTATTTT
>-|TRBJ2-1|TRBV5-1|-
CASSFSGLPNEQFF
TGCGCCAGCAGCTTCTCTGGACTCCCTAATGAGCAGTTCTTC
>-|TRBJ2-7|TRBV7-2|TRBD1
CASSSGTGGFYEQYF
TGTGCCAGCAGCTCCGGGACAGGAGGGTTTTACGAGCAGTACTTC
>-|TRBJ2-1|TRBV13|TRBD2
CASSPGLAVYNEQFF
TGTGCCAGCAGCCCGGGACTAGCGGTCTACAATGAGCAGTTCTTC
>-|TRBJ1-5|TRBV19|-
CASSPGQWNQPQHF
TGTGCCAGTAGTCCAGGACAATGGAATCAGCCCCAGCATTTT
>-|TRBJ1-6|TRBV30|-
CAWSVLSPLHF
TGTGCCTGGAGTGTACTTTCACCCCTCCACTTT
>-|TRBJ2-5|TRBV6-5|TRBD1
CASSMHRGLGETQYF
TGTGCCAGCAGTATGCACAGGGGGCTCGGAGAGACCCAGTACTTC
>-|TRBJ1-5|TRBV6-1|-
CASSDNGGEVSQPQHF
TGTGCCAGCAGTGATAATGGAGGGGAGGTAAGTCAGCCCCAGCATTTT
>-|TRBJ1-3|TRBV13|-
CASSITRGNTIYF
TGTGCCAGCAGCATAACGCGGGGAAACACCATATATTTT
>-|TRBJ1-3|TRBV5-1|-
CASSGPTVSGNTIYF
TGCGCCAGCAGCGGGCCGACGGTCTCTGGAAACACCATATATTTT
>-|TRBJ1-1|TRBV6-2/TRBV6-3|-
CASSPYRGTEAFF
TGTGCCAGCAGCCCTTACCGGGGCACTGAAGCTTTCTTT
>few|TRBJ2-7|TRBV5-6|TRBD1
CASSSRDRALYEQYF
TGTGCCAGCAGCTCAAGGGACAGGGCGCTATACGAGCAGTACTTC
>-|TRBJ2-2|TRBV5-1|TRBD2
CASAGLAGKNTGELFF
TGCGCCAGCGCTGGGCTAGCGGGGAAGAACACCGGGGAGCTGTTTTTT
>-|TRBJ2-1|TRBV5-1|TRBD1
CASSRGLSSYNEQFF
TGCGCCAGCAGTAGGGGGCTGAGCTCCTACAATGAGCAGTTCTTC
>-|TRBJ2-7|TRBV2|TRBD2
CASGVLAGVYEQYF
TGTGCCAGCGGGGTTCTAGCGGGAGTTTACGAGCAGTACTTC
>-|TRBJ2-2|TRBV2|-
CASIYGGTGELFF
TGTGCCAGCATCTACGGTGGCACCGGGGAGCTGTTTTTT
>-|TRBJ1-2|TRBV14|-
CASSQEGRDGRYGYTF
TGTGCCAGCAGCCAAGAAGGGAGGGACGGCCGCTATGGCTACACCTTC
>-|TRBJ2-5|TRBV6-2/TRBV6-3|-
CASSPDSEETQYF
TGTGCCAGCAGTCCGGACTCAGAAGAGACCCAGTACTTC
>-|TRBJ2-5|TRBV9|-
CASSPWHTETQYF
TGTGCCAGCAGTCCATGGCATACAGAGACCCAGTACTTC
>once|TRBJ2-7|TRBV15|TRBD1
CATSRGQQGYEQYF
TGTGCCACCAGCAGAGGACAACAGGGGTACGAGCAGTACTTC
>-|TRBJ1-4|TRBV14|TRBD1
CASSLQGLNEKLFF
TGTGCCAGCAGCTTACAGGGGCTGAATGAAAAACTGTTTTTT
>few|TRBJ1-6|TRBV7-9|TRBD1
CASSAVQGALQSSPLHF
TGTGCCAGCAGCGCAGTACAGGGGGCACTTCAGAGTTCACCCCTCCACTTT
>-|TRBJ1-1|TRBV15|-
CATSRDKWTDQAFF
TGTGCCACCAGCAGAGATAAATGGACTGATCAAGCTTTCTTT
>-|TRBJ1-4|TRBV3-1/TRBV3-2|TRBD1
CASSHSNRGSNEKLFF
TGTGCCAGCAGCCATTCTAACAGGGGATCTAATGAAAAACTGTTTTTT
>-|TRBJ2-7|TRBV28|TRBD2
CASSRPGLAVYEQYF
TGTGCCAGCAGCAGGCCGGGACTAGCGGTGTACGAGCAGTACTTC
>-|TRBJ2-2|TRBV30|TRBD2
CAWSVGLAGGTTGELFF
TGTGCCTGGAGTGTAGGACTAGCGGGAGGGACGACCGGGGAGCTGTTTTTT
>-|TRBJ1-3|TRBV29-1|-
CSAQGTSGNTIYF
TGCAGCGCCCAGGGGACAAGCGGAAACACCATATATTTT
>once|TRBJ1-5|TRBV7-6|TRBD1
CASSLAQGAGQPQHF
TGTGCCAGCAGCTTAGCACAGGGGGCCGGGCAGCCCCAGCATTTT
>-|TRBJ2-7|TRBV30|TRBD1
CAWNRDRGGAGIEQYF
TGTGCCTGGAACCGGGACAGGGGAGGGGCAGGGATCGAGCAGTACTTC
>-|TRBJ1-2|TRBV10-3|-
CAISETSQGWGYTF
TGTGCCATCAGTGAGACCTCCCAGGGTTGGGGCTACACCTTC
>-|TRBJ1-2|TRBV24-1|-
CATSDIGVTYGYTF
TGTGCCACCAGTGACATCGGGGTAACGTACGGCTACACCTTC
>-|TRBJ2-7|TRBV5-4|-
CASSLDRGSEQYF
TGTGCCAGCAGCTTGGATCGGGGTTCCGAGCAGTACTTC
>-|TRBJ1-1|TRBV28|-
CASYRRGEAFF
TGTGCCAGCTACCGGCGGGGTGAAGCTTTCTTT
>-|TRBJ1-2|TRBV19|TRBD1
CASSLNRGTGDYGYTF
TGTGCCAGTAGCCTCAATCGGGGGACAGGGGACTATGGCTACACCTTC
>-|TRBJ2-7|TRBV5-4|TRBD1
CASSFSPGQLGEQYF
TGTGCCAGCAGCTTTTCACCGGGACAGCTTGGCGAGCAGTACTTC